This TCR beta chain was identified during a study of blood T cell repertoires in COVID-19. Overall study context: Both acute and convalescent COVID-19 samples were obtained from the United States, Italy and Spain. T cells, B-cell-depleted T cells, or PBMCs supplied cDNA or gDNA.

Original handling: Reference gene primer amplification gave nucleated cell count estimates. The data were produced by immunoSEQ multiplex PCR, yet TCRdb's version contains in-frame clones alone and is incomplete. That table is the source of V, J and clone size, and D and trimming were worked out from the DNA. Of around 60,000 clones in the sample, approximately 91% were seen once. Material for sequencing was peripheral blood. This clonotype was obtained from a man in his sixties with acute or convalescent COVID-19.

The CDR3, as DNA: TGTGCCAGTAGGGCTAGCGGGACTAATGAGCAGTTCTTC. Residues: CASRASGTNEQFF. V and J are TRBV19 and TRBJ2-1; 9 bases match TRBD2. Germline CDR1 reads LNHDA; CDR2 reads SQIVND (reference sequence). CDR3 length equals 13 residues. Trimming cost V 6 bases and J 7 bases; bases outside gene matches: 4.